This T cell receptor beta chain was observed in a study of blood T cell repertoires in COVID-19 (dated by TCRdb to about 2020). With regard to the full study: Samples covering the acute and convalescent phases of COVID-19 were provided by collaborators in the United States, Italy and Spain. The material from the prospective study consisted of cDNA or gDNA derived from T cells, B-cell-depleted T cells, or PBMCs. Subjects who had been exposed to COVID-19, were actively infected with it, or had recovered from it provided the deeply sampled blood TCRbeta repertoires that made up the dataset. The repertoires were made available in a free public database intended to serve as a resource for research on the immune response to SARS-CoV-2. The samples were drawn from the first 160 participants of the ongoing ImmuneRACE study and from 1,254 subjects provided by 6 global collaborators. A de-identified subject ID, COVID-19 status, age in years and sex were almost always included in the sample metadata. HLA class I and class II types, where available, came from metadata supplied by the sample provider rather than from assay-based typing.

TCRbeta CDR3 regions were amplified from genomic DNA using the immunoSEQ Assay, a bias-controlled multiplex PCR. On the study's bioinformatics: The number of nucleated cells in each sample was estimated from the amplification of reference gene primers within the assay. Sequence reads were collapsed and filtered to measure the absolute abundance of every unique TCRbeta CDR3 rearrangement. For each sample, productive Simpson clonality was calculated by taking the square root of Simpson's diversity index across productive rearrangements. Imported from immuneACCESS, the table was reduced by TCRdb to in-frame sequences with V and J called. These copies leave out some clones; in studies compared against another copy, an unresolved V gene accounts for under half, and the cause of the remainder is not known. D and trimming were read from the DNA, whereas the V and J calls and clone size are those reported in that table. Recorded for this sample are 200,000 to 250,000 clones; around 84% of them occurred a single time. About 6% of the sample goes to the ten largest clones.

What the study reported, not specific to this receptor: How much clinical and demographic metadata was included differed by source and by participant, and the metadata was provided uncurated.

In regard to this clone: No cognate antigen has been identified for it. No base qualities exist here, and no much larger clone lies one base off it.

Each collaborating institution followed its own protocols to collect whole blood in K2EDTA tubes. Collaborator samples were shipped for TCRbeta analysis as frozen whole blood, isolated PBMCs, or DNA extracted from either sample type. Including cysteine and phenylalanine, the CDR3 has 13 amino acids. Only CDR3 DNA is held: 39 bases, read in frame from base 1. V is shortened by 3 bases, J by 4 bases, and the region joining them spans 9 bases. The germline V gene gives CDR1 as SGHDN and CDR2 as FVKESK. The receptor was derived from a man older than 75 with acute or convalescent COVID-19. Specimen: peripheral blood. The chain joins TRBV14 to TRBJ1-2; TRBD1 is possibly the D segment (5 matching bases). The encoded CDR3 is CASSHQGSYGYTF. The nucleotides read TGTGCCAGCAGCCACCAGGGTTCCTATGGCTACACCTTC.